Detailed here is one T cell receptor beta chain. With 5 bases clipped from V and 1 base from J, the junction kept 4 bases outside the gene matches. The V gene's germline CDR1 is LNHDA and CDR2 SQIVND (reference sequence). CDR3 length: 15 residues. The source of the sample is a study of blood T cell repertoires in COVID-19. Study information: Samples of COVID-19 (acute and convalescent) were obtained from the United States, Italy and Spain. From T cells, B-cell-depleted T cells, or PBMCs came the material, which was cDNA or gDNA.

Authors' methods: The assay estimated nucleated cells by amplifying reference gene primers. Profiled with immunoSEQ multiplex PCR; TCRdb holds only in-frame clones, not every one. V, J and clone size are taken as reported in that table, and D and trimming were inferred from the DNA itself. The sample holds about 73,000 clones, 82% seen once. The rearrangement joins TRBV19 to TRBJ1-5, with 8 positions matching TRBD1. The sequenced material came from peripheral blood. The sequence came from a woman in her sixties or seventies with acute or convalescent COVID-19. The CDR3 region is CASSPWTGSNQPQHF. DNA of the CDR3: TGTGCCAGTAGTCCGTGGACAGGGAGCAATCAGCCCCAGCATTTT.